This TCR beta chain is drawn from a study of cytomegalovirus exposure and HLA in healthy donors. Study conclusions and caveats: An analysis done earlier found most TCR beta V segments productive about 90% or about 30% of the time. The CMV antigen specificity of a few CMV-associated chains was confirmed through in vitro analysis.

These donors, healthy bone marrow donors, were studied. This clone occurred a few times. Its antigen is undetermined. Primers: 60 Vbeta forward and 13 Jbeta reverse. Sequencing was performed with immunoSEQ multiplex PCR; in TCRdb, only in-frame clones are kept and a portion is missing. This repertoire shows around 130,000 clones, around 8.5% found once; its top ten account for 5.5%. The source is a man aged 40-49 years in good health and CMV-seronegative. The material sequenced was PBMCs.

In DNA form, the CDR3 reads TGTGCCAGCAGCTTAGTGACAGTCTACAATGAGCAGTTCTTC. Protein: CASSLVTVYNEQFF. The chain has TRBV7-9 and TRBJ2-1; perhaps TRBD1 as D (5 bases). The V end was cut by 1 base, the J end by 3 bases, with 7 bases between. Per the germline V gene, CDR1 is SEHNR and CDR2 is FQNEAQ (reference sequence). CDR3 length: 14 residues.